This TCR beta chain was recovered during a study of T cells in Graves' hyperthyroidism and ophthalmopathy. Researchers took RNA transcripts and amplified the TCR beta CDR3 regions from them. HTBI primers were employed in a first-round RT-PCR of the TCR CDR3. Each CDR3 protein is one row after TCRdb ran MiXCR on the multiplex PCR reads. The sample holds about 520,000 distinct CDR3 sequences, approximately 25% seen once. This clonotype was counted at least ten times. Germline V lookup: CDR1 LNHDA, CDR2 SQIVND (reference sequence). V shed 6 bases and J shed 6 bases, with 15 bases lying between them. The CDR3 runs to 13 residues.

This TCR was sampled from a woman in her twenties or thirties with Graves' ophthalmopathy. The chain combines TRBV19 with TRBJ2-7; maybe TRBD2 (5 bases). Sequencing input: blood. Here the CDR3 DNA reads TGTGCCAGTAGACTGGACTTGACCGGCGAGCAGTACTTC. Its translation is CASRLDLTGEQYF. Variable domain in full (rest from reference TRBV19 and TRBJ2-7): DGGITQSPKYLFRKEGQNVTLSCEQNLNHDAMYWYRQDPGQGLRLIYYSQIVNDFQKGDIAEGYSVSREKKESFPLTVTSAQKNPTAFYLCASRLDLTGEQYFGPGTRLTVT.